This TCR beta chain appears in the sequencing data of a study of shared clonotypes between healthy human individuals. Study-level points and caveats: Generally, naive subsets (rather than memory subsets) showed larger estimated richness. Around 4.9% of naive CD4 clonotypes were shared across a few donors.

For sorted subsets, approximately 0.2 ug DNA per replicate equaled about 31,000 T cell genomes. Assay: immunoSEQ multiplex PCR; the TCRdb copy retains only in-frame clones and omits some. The sample carries about 1 million clones, around 76% recorded once. A note on this clone: The antigen remains undetermined.

This CDR3 is 16 amino acids long. Germline V lookup: CDR1 SGHTA, CDR2 FQGNSA. J gave up 7 bases and V 5 bases, and 10 bases lay outside the gene matches. Each donor was a Caucasian adult residing in Nashville, Tennessee. This chain connects TRBV7-2 to TRBJ1-4, with 10 nucleotides matching TRBD1. The sequence was obtained from a man aged 18 to 30 in good health. The sample taken for sequencing was memory CD4+ T cells sorted from blood. Subset defined: CD45RA-negative fraction. The CDR3 nucleotides read TGTGCCAGCAGCCCCCGGGGGACAGGGGTCGGTGAAAAACTGTTTTTT. It is translated as CASSPRGTGVGEKLFF.